This T cell receptor beta chain was found in a study of CD8+ T cells in alopecia areata. Study-wide context: Oral tofacitinib (5 to 10 mg twice daily) was administered to treated patients.

Following extraction, RNA underwent reverse transcription to cDNA, which served as the sequencing template. Repertoires were generated with immunoSEQ multiplex PCR, while TCRdb's copy carries only in-frame clones and drops some. Of around 250,000 clones detected, 65% to 70% appear once; the ten largest clones hold roughly 1.2%. This receptor was identified in a human donor with alopecia areata. The input for sequencing was CD4+ T cells sorted from blood, taken at week 0.

For the CDR3, the DNA is TGTGCCTGGAGTTCTGGTACACGGGAACAAGAGACCCAGTACTTC. Its protein is CAWSSGTREQETQYF. The chain recombines TRBV30 with TRBJ2-5; D may be TRBD2 (5 bases). The CDR3 is made up of 15 amino acids. Per the germline V gene, CDR1 is GTSNPN and CDR2 is SVGIG (reference sequence). Deletions cut 2 bases from V and 2 bases from J, with 15 bases between. Variable domain in full (rest from reference TRBV30 and TRBJ2-5): SQTIHQWPATLVQPVGSPLSLECTVEGTSNPNLYWYRQAAGRGLQLLFYSVGIGQISSEVPQNLSASRPQDRQFILSSKKLLLSDSGFYLCAWSSGTREQETQYFGPGTRLLVL.